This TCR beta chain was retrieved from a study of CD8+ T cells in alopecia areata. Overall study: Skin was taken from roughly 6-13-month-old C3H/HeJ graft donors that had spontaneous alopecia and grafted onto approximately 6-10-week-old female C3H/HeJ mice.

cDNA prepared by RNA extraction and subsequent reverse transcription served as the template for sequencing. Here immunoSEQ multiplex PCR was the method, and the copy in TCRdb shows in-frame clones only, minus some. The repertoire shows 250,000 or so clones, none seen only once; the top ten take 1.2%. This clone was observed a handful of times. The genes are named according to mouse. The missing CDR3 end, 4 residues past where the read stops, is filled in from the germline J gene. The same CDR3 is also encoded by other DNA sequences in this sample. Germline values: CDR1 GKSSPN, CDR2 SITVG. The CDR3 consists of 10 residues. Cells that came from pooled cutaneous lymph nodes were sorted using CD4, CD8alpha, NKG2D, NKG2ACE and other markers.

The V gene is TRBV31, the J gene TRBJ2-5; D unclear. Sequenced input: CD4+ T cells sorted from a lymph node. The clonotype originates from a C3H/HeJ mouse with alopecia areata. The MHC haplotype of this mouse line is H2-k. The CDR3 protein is CAWSLDTQYF. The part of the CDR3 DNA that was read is TGTGCCTGGAGTCTTGAC.